This T cell receptor (beta chain) was captured in a study of T cells in localized non-small cell lung cancer. Notes on the study in general: Adjacent lung exhibited a median of about 56 among the 100 most abundant tumor clones. Tumor samples were not multi-region, leaving intratumor heterogeneity unexcluded. Uninvolved adjacent lung, not tumor, had the highest T cell clonality. With higher T cell density in blood came longer overall survival.

Data came from immunoSEQ multiplex PCR; TCRdb stores just in-frame clones and leaves some out. The sample holds about 78,000 clones; approximately 84% are singletons and the top ten take approximately 3%. The CDR3 sequence is 16 residues long. The germline CDR1 and CDR2 sequences are SGHRS and YFSETQ. V was shortened by 5 bases and J by 5 bases, with 22 bases between the two germline ends. Of note for this clone: Its antigen is undetermined.

The chain carries TRBV5-1 and TRBJ2-5; tentative D call: TRBD2 (6 bases). The sequence derives from a man between 35 and 75 years old with stage I lung adenocarcinoma. The material sequenced was peripheral blood, taken before any cancer treatment. CDR3 residues: CASRQVYRGRGETQYF. CDR3 sequence (DNA): TGCGCCAGCAGGCAGGTGTATCGGGGGAGAGGGGAGACCCAGTACTTC.